This TCR beta chain appears in the sequencing data of a study of CD8 T cells in ankylosing spondylitis. General study results and limits: Seemingly characteristic of ankylosing spondylitis blood was a TCR beta motif consisting of eight highly homologous variants. The clones that were linked to disease were reported to be significantly enriched in matched synovial fluid samples from ankylosing spondylitis patients.

The CDR3 consists of 14 residues. CDR1 SGHDT and CDR2 YYEEEE come from the germline V gene. Turning to this clonotype: As yet, its antigen is unknown. A junction boundary mismatches the germline segment, possibly from a read error.

Each CDR3 protein is one row after TCRdb ran MiXCR on the 5' RACE reads. The profile shows 800,000 to 900,000 distinct CDR3 sequences, about an eighth of them singletons. The sample consisted of blood, either unsorted or a sorted T cell fraction (not recorded which). The receptor's source is a male donor with ankylosing spondylitis. This chain connects TRBV5-6 to TRBJ1-2; D perhaps matches TRBD1 (5 bases). This CDR3 is CASSLRGGNSGYTF. The CDR3 bases are TGTGCCAGCAGCCTGCGGGGGGGAAACTCTGGCTACACCTTC.